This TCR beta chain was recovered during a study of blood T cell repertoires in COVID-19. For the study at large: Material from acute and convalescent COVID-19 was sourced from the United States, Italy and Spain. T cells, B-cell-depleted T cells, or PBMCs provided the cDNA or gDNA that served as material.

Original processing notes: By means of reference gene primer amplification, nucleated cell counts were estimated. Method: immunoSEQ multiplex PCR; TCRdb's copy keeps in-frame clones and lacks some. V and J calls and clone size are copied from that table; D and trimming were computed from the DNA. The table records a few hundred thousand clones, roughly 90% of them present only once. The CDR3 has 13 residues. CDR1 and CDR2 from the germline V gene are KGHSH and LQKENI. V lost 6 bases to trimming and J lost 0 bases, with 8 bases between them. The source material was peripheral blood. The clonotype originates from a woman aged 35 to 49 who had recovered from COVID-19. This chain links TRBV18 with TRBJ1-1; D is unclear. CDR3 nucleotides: TGTGCCAGCTCGTCTAACCTGAACACTGAAGCTTTCTTT. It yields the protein CASSSNLNTEAFF.